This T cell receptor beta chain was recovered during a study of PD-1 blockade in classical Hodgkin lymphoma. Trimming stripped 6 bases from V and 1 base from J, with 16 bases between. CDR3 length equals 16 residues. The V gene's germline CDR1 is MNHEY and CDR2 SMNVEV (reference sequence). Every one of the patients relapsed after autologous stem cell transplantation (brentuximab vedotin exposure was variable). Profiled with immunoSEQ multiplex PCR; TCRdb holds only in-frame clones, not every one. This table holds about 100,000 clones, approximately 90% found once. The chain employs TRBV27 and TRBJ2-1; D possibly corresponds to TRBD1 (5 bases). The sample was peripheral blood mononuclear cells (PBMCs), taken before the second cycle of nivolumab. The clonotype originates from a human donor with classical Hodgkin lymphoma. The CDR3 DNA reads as TGTGCCAGCAGACAAGCCCCAGGACAATCCTACAATGAGCAGTTCTTC. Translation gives CASRQAPGQSYNEQFF.